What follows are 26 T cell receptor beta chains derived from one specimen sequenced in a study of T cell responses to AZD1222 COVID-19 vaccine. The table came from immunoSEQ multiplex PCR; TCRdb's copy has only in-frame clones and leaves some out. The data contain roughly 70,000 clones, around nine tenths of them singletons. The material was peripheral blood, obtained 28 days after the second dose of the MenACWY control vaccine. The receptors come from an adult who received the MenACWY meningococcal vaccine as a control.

This CDR3 reads CASSLVTGPYSNQPQHF. In nucleotides, the CDR3 is TGTGCCAGCAGCTTAGTCACAGGGCCCTATAGCAATCAGCCCCAGCATTTT. This chain links TRBV7-2 with TRBJ1-5, with D perhaps matching TRBD1 (6 bases). Trimming took off 1 base at V and 0 bases at J, with 13 bases between the two ends. Germline V gene lookup returns CDR1 SGHTA and CDR2 FQGNSA. CDR3 length: 17 residues.

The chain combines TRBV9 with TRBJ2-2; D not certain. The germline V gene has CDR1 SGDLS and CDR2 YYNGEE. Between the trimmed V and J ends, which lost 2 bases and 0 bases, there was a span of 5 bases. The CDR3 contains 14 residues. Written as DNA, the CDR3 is TGTGCCAGCAGCGTTAGCCCGAACACCGGGGAGCTGTTTTTT. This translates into CASSVSPNTGELFF.

The CDR3 DNA reads TGTGCCAGCAGCTCAGCGGGAGGTGTCGCAGATACGCAGTATTTT. This translates into CASSSAGGVADTQYF. This chain joins TRBV7-2 and TRBJ2-3, with 9 bases aligning to TRBD2. Germline values: CDR1 SGHTA, CDR2 FQGNSA. V dropped 4 bases and J dropped 4; count of bases not matched to a gene: 6. The CDR3 is made up of 15 amino acids.

The chain's CDR3 is CASSYAQDRNNYGYTF. The CDR3 DNA reads TGTGCCAGCAGTTACGCGCAGGACAGGAATAACTATGGCTACACCTTC. V gene TRBV6-6 combines with J gene TRBJ1-2; 7 nucleotides agree with TRBD1. Germline V gene data show CDR1 as MNHNY and CDR2 as SVGAGI (reference sequence). CDR3 length: 16 residues. Germline trimming cut 2 bases from V and 1 base from J; bases unmatched to any gene: 7.

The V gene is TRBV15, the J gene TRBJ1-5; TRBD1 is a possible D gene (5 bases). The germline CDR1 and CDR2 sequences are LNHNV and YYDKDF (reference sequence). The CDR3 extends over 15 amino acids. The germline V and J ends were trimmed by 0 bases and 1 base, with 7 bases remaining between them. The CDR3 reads CATSRDWGSNQPQHF. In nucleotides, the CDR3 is TGTGCCACCAGCAGAGATTGGGGGAGCAATCAGCCCCAGCATTTT.

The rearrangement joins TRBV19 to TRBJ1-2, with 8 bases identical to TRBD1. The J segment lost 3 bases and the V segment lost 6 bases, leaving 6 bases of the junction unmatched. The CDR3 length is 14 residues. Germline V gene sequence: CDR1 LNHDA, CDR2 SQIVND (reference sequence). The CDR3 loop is CASRTQGEDYGYTF. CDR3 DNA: TGTGCCAGTAGAACACAGGGGGAGGACTATGGCTACACCTTC.

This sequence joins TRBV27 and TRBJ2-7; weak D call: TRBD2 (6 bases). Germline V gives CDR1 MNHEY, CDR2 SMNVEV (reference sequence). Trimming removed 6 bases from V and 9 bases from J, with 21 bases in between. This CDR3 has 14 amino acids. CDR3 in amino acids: CASSIAETGQGQYF. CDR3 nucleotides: TGTGCCAGCAGCATAGCGGAGACGGGGCAAGGGCAGTACTTC.

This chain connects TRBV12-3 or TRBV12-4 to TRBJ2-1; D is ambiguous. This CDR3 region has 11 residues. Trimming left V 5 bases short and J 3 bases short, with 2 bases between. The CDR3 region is CASSIYNEQFF. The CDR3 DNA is TGTGCCAGCAGTATCTACAATGAGCAGTTCTTC.

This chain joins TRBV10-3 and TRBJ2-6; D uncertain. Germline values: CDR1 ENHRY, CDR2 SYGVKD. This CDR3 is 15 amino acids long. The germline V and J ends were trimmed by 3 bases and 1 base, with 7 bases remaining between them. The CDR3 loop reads CAISDSVSGANVLTF. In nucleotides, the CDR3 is TGTGCCATCAGTGACTCGGTTTCTGGGGCCAACGTCCTGACTTTC.

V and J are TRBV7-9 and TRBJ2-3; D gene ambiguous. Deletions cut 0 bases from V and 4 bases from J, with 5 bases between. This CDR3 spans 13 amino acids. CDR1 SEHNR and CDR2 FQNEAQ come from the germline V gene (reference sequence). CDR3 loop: CASSLAPADTQYF. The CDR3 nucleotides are TGTGCCAGCAGCTTAGCGCCGGCAGATACGCAGTATTTT. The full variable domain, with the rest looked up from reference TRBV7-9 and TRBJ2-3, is DTGVSQNPRHKITKRGQNVTFRCDPISEHNRLYWYRQTLGQGPEFLTYFQNEAQLEKSRLLSDRFSAERPKGSFSTLEIQRTEQGDSAMYLCASSLAPADTQYFGPGTRLTVL.

The CDR3 region is CSVGTGDSNQPQHF. In DNA form, the CDR3 reads TGCAGCGTCGGGACAGGAGATAGCAATCAGCCCCAGCATTTT. V is TRBV29-1 and J is TRBJ1-5; 8 nucleotides line up with TRBD1. Germline V lookup: CDR1 SQVTM, CDR2 ANQGSEA. The CDR3 covers 14 residues. The J segment lost 0 bases and the V segment lost 6 bases, leaving 4 bases of the junction unmatched.

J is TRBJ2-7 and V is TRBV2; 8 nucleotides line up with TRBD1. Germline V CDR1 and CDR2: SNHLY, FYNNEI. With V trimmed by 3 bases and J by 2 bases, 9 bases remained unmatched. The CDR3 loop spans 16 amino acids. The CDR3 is CASSDETGAETYEQYF. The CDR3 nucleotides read TGTGCCAGCAGTGACGAGACAGGGGCCGAAACCTACGAGCAGTACTTC.

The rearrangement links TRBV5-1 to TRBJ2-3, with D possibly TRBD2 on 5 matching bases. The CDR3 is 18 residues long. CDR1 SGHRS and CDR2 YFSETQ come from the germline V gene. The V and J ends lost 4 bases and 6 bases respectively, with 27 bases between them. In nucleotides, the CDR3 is TGCGCCAGCAGCCCTTACCGCGCGGGTGAAGGAGGTGTCGATACGCAGTATTTT. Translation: CASSPYRAGEGGVDTQYF.

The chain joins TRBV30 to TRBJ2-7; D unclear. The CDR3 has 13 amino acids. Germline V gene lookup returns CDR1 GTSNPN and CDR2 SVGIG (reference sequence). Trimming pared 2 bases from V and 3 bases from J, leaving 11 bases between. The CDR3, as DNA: TGTGCCTGGAGTTCGAACAGTTACTACGAGCAGTACTTC. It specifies CAWSSNSYYEQYF.

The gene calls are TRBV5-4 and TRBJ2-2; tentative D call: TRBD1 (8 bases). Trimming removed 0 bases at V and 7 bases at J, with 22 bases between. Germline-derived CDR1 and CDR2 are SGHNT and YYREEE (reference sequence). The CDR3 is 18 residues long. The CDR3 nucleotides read TGTGCCAGCAGCTTGGCCAGGGAGCGGGACAGGACCCTCGGGGAGCTGTTTTTT. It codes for CASSLARERDRTLGELFF.

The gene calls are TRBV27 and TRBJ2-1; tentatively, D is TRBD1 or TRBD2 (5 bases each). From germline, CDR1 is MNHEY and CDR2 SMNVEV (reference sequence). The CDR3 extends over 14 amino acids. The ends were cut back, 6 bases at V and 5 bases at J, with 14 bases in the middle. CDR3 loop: CASSPGTTDNEQFF. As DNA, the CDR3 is TGTGCCAGCAGCCCCGGGACCACCGACAATGAGCAGTTCTTC.

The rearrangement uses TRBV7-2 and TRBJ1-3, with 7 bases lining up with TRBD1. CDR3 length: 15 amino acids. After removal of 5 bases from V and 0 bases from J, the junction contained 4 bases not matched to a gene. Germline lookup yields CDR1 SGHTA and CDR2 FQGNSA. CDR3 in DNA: TGTGCCAGCAGCCGTACAGGGGTCTCTGGAAACACCATATATTTT. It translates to CASSRTGVSGNTIYF.

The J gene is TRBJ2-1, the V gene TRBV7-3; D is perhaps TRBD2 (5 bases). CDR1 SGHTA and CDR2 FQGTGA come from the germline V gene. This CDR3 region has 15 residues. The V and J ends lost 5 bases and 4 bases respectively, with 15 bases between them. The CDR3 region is CASSATSFGYNEQFF. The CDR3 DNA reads TGTGCCAGCAGCGCCACTAGTTTCGGGTACAATGAGCAGTTCTTC.

CDR3 residues: CASSSSSGTTGELFF. The CDR3 coding sequence is TGCGCCAGCAGCTCGTCTAGCGGAACCACCGGGGAGCTGTTTTTT. The rearrangement joins TRBV5-1 to TRBJ2-2; TRBD2 agrees at 7 bases. J lost 4 bases, V lost 3 bases, and 6 bases had no gene match. The CDR3 totals 15 residues. Germline CDR1 reads SGHRS; CDR2 reads YFSETQ.

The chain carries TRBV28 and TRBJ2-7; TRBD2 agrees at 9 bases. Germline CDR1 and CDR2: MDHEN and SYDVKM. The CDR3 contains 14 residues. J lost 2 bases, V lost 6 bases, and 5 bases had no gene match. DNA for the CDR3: TGTGCCAGCAGCATAGCGGGAGCCACCTACGAGCAGTACTTC. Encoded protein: CASSIAGATYEQYF. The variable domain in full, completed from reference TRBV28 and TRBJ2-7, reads DVKVTQSSRYLVKRTGEKVFLECVQDMDHENMFWYRQDPGLGLRLIYFSYDVKMKEKGDIPEGYSVSREKKERFSLILESASTNQTSMYLCASSIAGATYEQYFGPGTRLTVT.

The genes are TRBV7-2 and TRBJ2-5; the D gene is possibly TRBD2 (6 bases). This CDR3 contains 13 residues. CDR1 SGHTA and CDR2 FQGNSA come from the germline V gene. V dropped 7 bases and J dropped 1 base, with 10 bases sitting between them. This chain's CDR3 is CASNIGGQETQYF. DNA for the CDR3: TGTGCCAGCAACATCGGGGGCCAAGAGACCCAGTACTTC.

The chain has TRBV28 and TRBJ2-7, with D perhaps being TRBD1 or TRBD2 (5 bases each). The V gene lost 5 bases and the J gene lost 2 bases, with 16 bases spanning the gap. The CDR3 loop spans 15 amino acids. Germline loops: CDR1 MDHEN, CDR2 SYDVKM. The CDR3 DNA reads TGTGCCAGCAGTCGAGCCGGGACGGTTACCTACGAGCAGTACTTC. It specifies CASSRAGTVTYEQYF.

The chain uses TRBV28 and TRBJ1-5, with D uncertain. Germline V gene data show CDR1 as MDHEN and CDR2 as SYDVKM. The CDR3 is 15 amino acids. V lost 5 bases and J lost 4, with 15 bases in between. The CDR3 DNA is TGTGCCAGCAGTCTTTCCTCGGGTGGAAATCAGCCCCAGCATTTT. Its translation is CASSLSSGGNQPQHF.

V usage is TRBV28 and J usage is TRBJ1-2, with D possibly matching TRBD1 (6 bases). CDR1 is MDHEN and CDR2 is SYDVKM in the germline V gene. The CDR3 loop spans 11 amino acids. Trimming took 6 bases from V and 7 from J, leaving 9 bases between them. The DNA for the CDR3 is TGTGCCAGCAGAACAGGGTCTGGCTACACCTTC. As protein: CASRTGSGYTF.

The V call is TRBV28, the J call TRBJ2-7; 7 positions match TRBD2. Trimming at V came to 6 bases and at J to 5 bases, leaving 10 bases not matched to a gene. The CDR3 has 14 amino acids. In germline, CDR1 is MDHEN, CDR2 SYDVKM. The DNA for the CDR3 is TGTGCCAGCAGCTCTACTAGCGAAGGGGACGAGCAGTACTTC. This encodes CASSSTSEGDEQYF.

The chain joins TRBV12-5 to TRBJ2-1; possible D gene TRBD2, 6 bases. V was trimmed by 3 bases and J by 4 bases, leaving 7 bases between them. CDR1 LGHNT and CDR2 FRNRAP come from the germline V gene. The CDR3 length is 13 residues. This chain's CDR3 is CASGLGGYNEQFF. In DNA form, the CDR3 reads TGTGCTAGTGGTTTAGGAGGGTACAATGAGCAGTTCTTC.